Here is one TCR beta chain with its context. The data were taken from a study of control samples from healthy donors and cancer patients. V lost 10 bases, J lost 6 bases, and 13 bases lay in between. This CDR3 has 12 residues. CDR1 and CDR2 (germline): SGHTA, FQGNSA. This table comes from immunoSEQ multiplex PCR, and its TCRdb copy is limited to in-frame clones, with some not included. In the table there are approximately 100,000 clones, 80% to 95% of which are singletons. The gene calls are TRBV7-2 and TRBJ2-1; D not certain. Sequenced material: blood. This clonotype originated in a human donor in good health. The donor label of this sample is uncertain. The DNA for the CDR3 is TGTGCCACCGTTATTGGAGTCAATGAGCAGTTCTTC. Residues: CATVIGVNEQFF.